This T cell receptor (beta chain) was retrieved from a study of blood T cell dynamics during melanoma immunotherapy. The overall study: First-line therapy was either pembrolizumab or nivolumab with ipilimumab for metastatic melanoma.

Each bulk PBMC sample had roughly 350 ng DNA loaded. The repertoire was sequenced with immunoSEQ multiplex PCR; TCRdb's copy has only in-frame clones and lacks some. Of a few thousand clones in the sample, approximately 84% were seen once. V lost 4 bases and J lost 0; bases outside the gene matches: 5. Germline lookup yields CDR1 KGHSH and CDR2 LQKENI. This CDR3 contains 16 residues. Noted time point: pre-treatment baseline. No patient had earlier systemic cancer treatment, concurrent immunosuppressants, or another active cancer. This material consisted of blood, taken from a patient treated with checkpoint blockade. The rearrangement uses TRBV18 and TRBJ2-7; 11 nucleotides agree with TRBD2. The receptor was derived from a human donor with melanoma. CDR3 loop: CASSQTGTSGSYEQYF. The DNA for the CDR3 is TGTGCCAGCTCACAGACGGGGACTAGCGGCTCCTACGAGCAGTACTTC.